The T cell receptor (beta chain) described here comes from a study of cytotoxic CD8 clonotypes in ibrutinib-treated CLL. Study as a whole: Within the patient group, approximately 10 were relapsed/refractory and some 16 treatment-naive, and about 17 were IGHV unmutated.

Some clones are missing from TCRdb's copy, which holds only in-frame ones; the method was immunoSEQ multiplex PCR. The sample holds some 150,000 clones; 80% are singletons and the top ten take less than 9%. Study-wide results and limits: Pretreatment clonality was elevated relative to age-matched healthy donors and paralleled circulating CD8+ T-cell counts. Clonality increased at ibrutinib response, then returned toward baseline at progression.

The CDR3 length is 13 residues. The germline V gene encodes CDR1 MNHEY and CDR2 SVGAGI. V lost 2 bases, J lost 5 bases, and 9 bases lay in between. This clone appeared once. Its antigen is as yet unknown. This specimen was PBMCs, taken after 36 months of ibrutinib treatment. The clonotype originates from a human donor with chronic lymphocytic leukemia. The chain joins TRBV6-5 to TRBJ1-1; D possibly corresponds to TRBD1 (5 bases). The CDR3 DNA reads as TGTGCCAGCAGTTACCGAGGGGAGACTGAAGCTTTCTTT. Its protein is CASSYRGETEAFF.